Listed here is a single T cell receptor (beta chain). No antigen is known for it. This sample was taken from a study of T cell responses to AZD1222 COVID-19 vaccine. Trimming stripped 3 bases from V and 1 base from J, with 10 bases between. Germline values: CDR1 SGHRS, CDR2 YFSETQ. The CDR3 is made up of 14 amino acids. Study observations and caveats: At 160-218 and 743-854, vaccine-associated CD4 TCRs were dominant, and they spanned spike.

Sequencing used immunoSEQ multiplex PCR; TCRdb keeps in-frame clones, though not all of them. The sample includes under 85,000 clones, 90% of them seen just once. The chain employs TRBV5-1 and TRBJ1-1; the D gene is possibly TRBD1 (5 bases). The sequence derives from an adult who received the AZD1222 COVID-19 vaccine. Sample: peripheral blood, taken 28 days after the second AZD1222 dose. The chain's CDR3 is CASSSGTANTEAFF. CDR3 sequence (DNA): TGCGCCAGCAGCTCCGGGACGGCGAACACTGAAGCTTTCTTT. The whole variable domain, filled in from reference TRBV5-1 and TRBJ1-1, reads KAGVTQTPRYLIKTRGQQVTLSCSPISGHRSVSWYQQTPGQGLQFLFEYFSETQRNKGNFPGRFSGRQFSNSRSEMNVSTLELGDSALYLCASSSGTANTEAFFGQGTRLTVV.